The 26 T cell receptor beta chains below were found in one sample sequenced in a study of chemoradiotherapy in HPV16-positive cancers. The assay was immunoSEQ multiplex PCR, and TCRdb's table has in-frame clones only and misses some. The sample includes around 29,000 clones, over 90% of them seen just once. This material consisted of blood, taken from a patient who underwent chemoradiotherapy. All receptors derive from a human donor with HPV-associated anogenital cancer.

The chain carries TRBV2 and TRBJ2-3, with no clear D. Germline lookup yields CDR1 SNHLY and CDR2 FYNNEI. This CDR3 is 14 amino acids long. V was shortened by 6 bases and J by 0 bases, with 10 bases between the two germline ends. The CDR3 sequence: CASRAGSSTDTQYF. The DNA of the CDR3 is TGTGCCAGCAGGGCCGGTTCTAGCACAGATACGCAGTATTTT.

V gene TRBV7-8 combines with J gene TRBJ2-1; 11 bases map to TRBD2. V lost 4 bases to trimming and J lost 4 bases; unmatched junction nucleotides: 9. The CDR3 is 17 residues long. CDR1 is SGHVS, CDR2 FQNEAQ, per germline. CDR3: CASSSRLAGLGYNEQFF. CDR3 bases: TGTGCCAGCAGCTCGCGACTAGCGGGATTGGGGTACAATGAGCAGTTCTTC.

This clone was counted a single time. The rearrangement links TRBV6-5 to TRBJ2-6; D is undetermined. The V end was cut by 4 bases, the J end by 4 bases, with 5 bases between. Germline loops: CDR1 MNHEY, CDR2 SVGAGI. The CDR3 runs 13 residues. For the CDR3, the DNA is TGTGCCAGCAGTTCGATGGGGGCCAACGTCCTGACTTTC. Translating it yields CASSSMGANVLTF.

This chain connects TRBV19 to TRBJ2-7; 7 nucleotides align to TRBD1. CDR3 length: 13 amino acids. Germline CDR1 LNHDA, CDR2 SQIVND (reference sequence). V gave up 4 bases and J gave up 6 bases; unmatched junction bases: 6. Here the CDR3 reads CASSTRQGSEQYF. In nucleotides, the CDR3 is TGTGCCAGTAGTACCCGACAGGGAAGCGAGCAGTACTTC.

The chain employs TRBV4-2 and TRBJ2-3; D possibly corresponds to TRBD2 (6 bases). Germline V CDR1 and CDR2: LGHNA, YNFKEQ. The CDR3 has 15 amino acids. Trimming shortened V by 1 base and J by 3 bases, and 11 bases separated the two germline ends. The CDR3 region has the DNA TGTGCCAGCAGCCAAGGGGGGGTAGGTACAGATACGCAGTATTTT. This sequence encodes CASSQGGVGTDTQYF.

For this clone: Other nucleotide sequences from this sample produce the same CDR3. This chain connects TRBV6-6 to TRBJ2-1; D perhaps matches TRBD1 (6 bases). Trimming cost V 4 bases and J 1 base, with 11 bases left between them. In germline, CDR1 is MNHNY, CDR2 SVGAGI (reference sequence). The CDR3 length is 15 residues. The CDR3 loop is CASSSDSRSYNEQFF. As DNA, the CDR3 is TGTGCCAGCAGTTCGGACAGCCGATCCTACAATGAGCAGTTCTTC.

This CDR3 is CSASPGLVQFF. The DNA of the CDR3 is TGCAGCGCGAGTCCGGGACTAGTTCAGTTCTTC. This chain uses TRBV20-1 with TRBJ2-1; 8 nucleotides match TRBD2. Germline values: CDR1 DFQATT, CDR2 SNEGSKA (reference sequence). CDR3 length: 11 amino acids.

The chain has TRBV11-2 and TRBJ2-2, with D unclear. V was trimmed by 0 bases and J by 0 bases, leaving 17 bases between them. The length of the CDR3 is 19 residues. CDR1 and CDR2 (germline): SGHAT, FQNNGV. CDR3 coding DNA: TGTGCCAGCAGCTTAGATCATCCCCTCACCGGGCCGAACACCGGGGAGCTGTTTTTT. Protein: CASSLDHPLTGPNTGELFF.

The V and J genes are TRBV11-2 and TRBJ2-5, with D unresolved. Trimming removed 0 bases from V and 0 bases from J, with 5 bases in between. This CDR3 has 14 amino acids. CDR1 is SGHAT and CDR2 is FQNNGV in the germline V gene. The DNA for the CDR3 is TGTGCCAGCAGCTTAGAAAGCTACCAAGAGACCCAGTACTTC. It encodes CASSLESYQETQYF.

This chain joins TRBV18 and TRBJ1-5, with D tentatively TRBD1 (5 bases). The V end was cut by 0 bases, the J end by 5 bases, with 20 bases between. The CDR3 has 18 residues. The germline V gene has CDR1 KGHSH and CDR2 LQKENI. CDR3 protein: CASSPPGTRGIGDQPQHF. CDR3 bases: TGTGCCAGCTCACCACCCGGGACCCGAGGGATCGGGGATCAGCCCCAGCATTTT.

V is TRBV27 and J is TRBJ2-1; maybe TRBD1 (6 bases). V lost 5 bases to trimming and J lost 9 bases, with 14 bases between them. The CDR3 has 13 amino acids. Germline loops: CDR1 MNHEY, CDR2 SMNVEV (reference sequence). The CDR3 is CASSPGHRSEQFF. As DNA, the CDR3 is TGTGCCAGCAGTCCGGGACATCGATCTGAGCAGTTCTTC.

The V gene is TRBV29-1, the J gene TRBJ1-1; D call uncertain. The germline gives CDR1 SQVTM, CDR2 ANQGSEA. The CDR3 runs to 14 residues. With 1 base removed from V and 2 bases from J, the gap between germline ends came to 11 bases. The CDR3, as DNA: TGCAGCGTTGAAGTACGGGGATCTAACACTGAAGCTTTCTTT. Protein sequence: CSVEVRGSNTEAFF.

This clone was picked up one time. J is TRBJ1-1 and V is TRBV7-5; the table's D gene call, TRBD1, was not cross checked with the DNA. TRBV7-5 has pseudogene status. The CDR3 is 16 residues long. The CDR3 loop is CVRTKGADRENTEAFF. CDR3 DNA sequence: TGTGTCAGAACCAAGGGGGCGGACAGGGAGAACACTGAAGCTTTCTTT.

The genes are TRBV9 and TRBJ2-2; D is unclear. Trimming stripped 3 bases from V and 6 bases from J, with 15 bases between. This CDR3 comprises 15 residues. CDR1 is SGDLS and CDR2 is YYNGEE in the germline V gene. CDR3 amino acids: CASSASGVAAGELFF. CDR3 coding DNA: TGTGCCAGCAGCGCGTCAGGAGTTGCCGCCGGGGAGCTGTTTTTT.

The V gene is TRBV14, the J gene TRBJ2-1; the D gene is possibly TRBD2 (5 bases). Trimming removed 4 bases from V and 8 bases from J, with 15 bases in between. The CDR3 spans 14 residues. Germline values: CDR1 SGHDN, CDR2 FVKESK. The CDR3 sequence: CASSPSRVQYEQFF. DNA for the CDR3: TGTGCCAGCAGCCCCTCGAGGGTCCAGTATGAGCAGTTCTTC.

The genes are TRBV11-3 and TRBJ2-1; perhaps TRBD2 as D (5 bases). Germline V CDR1 and CDR2: SGHNT, YENEEA. V was shortened by 5 bases and J by 10 bases, with 15 bases between the two germline ends. CDR3 length: 13 amino acids. CDR3 protein: CASSPRTPSEQFF. The CDR3 coding sequence is TGTGCCAGCAGCCCCAGGACTCCCTCGGAGCAGTTCTTC.

The rearrangement uses TRBV21-1 and TRBJ2-2; TRBD2 is the table's D call and was not checked against the DNA. TRBV21-1 constitutes a pseudogene. The CDR3 spans 16 residues. The CDR3 sequence is CASSKAQALNTGELFF. In DNA form, the CDR3 reads TGTGCCAGCAGCAAAGCGCAAGCACTGAACACCGGGGAGCTGTTTTTT.

The V gene is TRBV7-6, the J gene TRBJ1-3, with 7 nucleotides matching TRBD1. Germline V gene lookup returns CDR1 SGHVS and CDR2 FNYEAQ. V trimming: 2 bases; J trimming: 6 bases; junction bases outside the gene matches: 4. The CDR3 is made up of 14 amino acids. This CDR3 is CASSLSQGVNTIYF. CDR3 nucleotide sequence: TGTGCCAGCAGCTTAAGCCAGGGGGTAAACACCATATATTTT.

This clone was seen once. The chain carries TRBV5-5 and TRBJ2-2; no clear D. The germline gives CDR1 SGHKS, CDR2 YYEKEE (reference sequence). The V end lost 0 bases, the J end lost 4 bases, and 10 bases lay between the germline ends. The CDR3 spans 15 residues. The CDR3 sequence is CASSLALVSTGELFF. CDR3 coding DNA: TGTGCCAGCAGCTTGGCCCTCGTCAGCACCGGGGAGCTGTTTTTT.

V gene TRBV18 combines with J gene TRBJ2-3; D might be TRBD2 (6 bases). The CDR3 totals 15 residues. Germline assignment: CDR1 KGHSH and CDR2 LQKENI. V was pared by 2 bases and J by 3 bases, with 12 bases between. The CDR3 DNA sequence: TGTGCCAGCTCACCAGGGGGGATCGGGACAGATACGCAGTATTTT. It is translated as CASSPGGIGTDTQYF.

In this sample, this clone turned up a few times. V and J are TRBV4-2 and TRBJ1-2; 10 bases fit TRBD1. Unmatched junction bases numbered 10, after V lost 1 base and J lost 5 bases. CDR1 and CDR2 from the germline V gene are LGHNA and YNFKEQ. The CDR3 has 17 amino acids. CDR3 region: CASSQGFGQGVRYGYTF. The CDR3 DNA sequence: TGTGCCAGCAGCCAAGGGTTTGGACAGGGGGTTCGGTATGGCTACACCTTC.

This chain links TRBV29-1 with TRBJ2-5; 8 bases agree with TRBD2. This CDR3 has 14 residues. The germline V gene has CDR1 SQVTM and CDR2 ANQGSEA. The V gene end was trimmed by 5 bases and the J gene end by 1 base; junction bases not matched to a gene: 6. The CDR3, as DNA: TGCAGCGTTTATCGTGGACTAGCCCAAGAGACCCAGTACTTC. It encodes CSVYRGLAQETQYF.

This clone appeared a few times. The rearrangement joins TRBV7-9 to TRBJ2-2; D call uncertain. Trimming took 5 bases from V and 8 from J, leaving 9 bases between them. The CDR3 sequence is 12 residues long. Germline CDR1 and CDR2: SEHNR and FQNEAQ (reference sequence). In DNA form, the CDR3 reads TGTGCCAGCAGCCTAATGGGAGGGGAGCTGTTTTTT. Translating gives CASSLMGGELFF.

V and J are TRBV6-5 and TRBJ2-5; 7 bases fit TRBD1. The ends lost 5 bases at V and 5 bases at J; junction bases unmatched: 5. Per the germline V gene, CDR1 is MNHEY and CDR2 is SVGAGI. This CDR3 is built from 13 residues. This CDR3 reads CASSPPGQETQYF. The DNA of the CDR3 is TGTGCCAGCAGTCCTCCGGGACAGGAGACCCAGTACTTC.

V gene TRBV5-3 combines with J gene TRBJ1-1; D possibly corresponds to TRBD1 (6 bases). TRBV5-3 is noted as an ORF with a role that remains uncertain. Deletions cut 0 bases from V and 6 bases from J, with 21 bases between. The CDR3 length is 17 residues. The CDR3, as DNA: TGTGCCAGAAGCTTGGCATCAACCCAGAGGGGGATTCCTGAAGCTTTCTTT. This sequence encodes CARSLASTQRGIPEAFF.

V gene TRBV6-1 combines with J gene TRBJ2-3; no reliable D call. CDR1 and CDR2 from the germline V gene are MNHNS and SASEGT. Trimming cost V 2 bases and J 0 bases, with 12 bases left between them. The CDR3 extends over 16 amino acids. The DNA of the CDR3 is TGTGCCAGCAGTGAACTTGTATACAGAAGCACAGATACGCAGTATTTT. The encoded protein is CASSELVYRSTDTQYF.